This T cell receptor (beta chain) emerged from a study of cytomegalovirus exposure and HLA in healthy donors (dated by TCRdb to the late 2010s). At the level of the whole study: In an earlier analysis of roughly 500 of the donors, 250 to 300 Gb of sequence data and approximately 120 million unique TCR beta sequences from about 179 million T cells were reported. An earlier analysis of several hundred of the donors applied high-throughput TCR beta sequencing to assess whether each TCR beta V gene segment acted as functional or pseudogenic. Typing coverage varied by locus: roughly 629-640 donors for A, B, C, DRB1 and DQB1; roughly 520 for DQA1; nearly 610 for DPA1; around 490 for DPB1. An early release covering over 500 HLA-typed donors comprised approximately 290 gigabases of sequencing data and 85 million to 100 million unique TCR sequences. Donor age, sex, ethnicity and CMV serostatus were compiled together with the repertoire data. Because of strong linkage in the cohort, five DR-DQ haplotypes were treated as single units for association and clustering. To study patterns of TCR occurrence, a later analysis re-analyzed previously published TCR beta repertoires from around 700 donors and added high-resolution HLA genotyping. All discovery cohort repertoires had been generated on a single sequencing platform. To predict cytomegalovirus infection status, the study combined high-throughput TCR immunosequencing, statistical association of individual TCRs with disease status, and machine learning. The study aimed to test whether cataloging public T cell receptors could reveal signatures of past pathogen exposure. In addition to the first cohort of around 670 subjects, a separate validation cohort of 130 or so different subjects was used. Among the approximately 400 genotyped donors, roughly 80% belonged to the genetic ancestry cluster associated with self-reported Caucasian donors. The study used immunosequencing to profile the T cell repertoires of 670 or so subjects and linked those repertoires to cytomegalovirus serostatus. A later genetic analysis used genome-wide SNP genotypes for 398 of the 666 donors, treating that subset as a discovery cohort. Across 398 genotyped donors of the cohort, an average of approximately 240,000 unique TCR beta nucleotide sequences per donor were sequenced, and roughly 17% of those sequences were non-productive. Both class I and class II loci were covered by HLA typing, at four-digit resolution. The later analysis used no new phenotypic data to find candidate immune exposures, relying instead on TCR beta sequences and their occurrence across donors. The research as a whole found: The study gave a list of more than 150 TCR beta chains associated with cytomegalovirus. The 87-base-pair reads could not distinguish some IMGT-functional V segments, including TRBV6-2 and TRBV6-3, so those segments were excluded. In an earlier analysis of approximately 600 of the donors, most TCR beta V segments were observed in productive rearrangements about 87% or about 30% of the time, broadly matching IMGT annotations. In both the original and validation cohorts, the classifier was reported to diagnose cytomegalovirus status with high specificity and sensitivity. In this cohort, only TCR beta chains were sequenced, and detectable features were limited by the absence of alpha or paired-chain data. Linkage disequilibrium might explain the correlated functional status among segregating V segments, but an unknown experimental factor could not be excluded. In a later analysis, HLA-associated TCR beta chains were found to be more clonally expanded and to have lower generation probabilities than equally common non-associated chains. According to a later analysis, TCR association rates differed among HLA loci, with DRB1 alleles showing the most associated TCRs and HLA-C alleles showing the fewest. Because counts were too low, roughly 18 rarely observed V segments, including chromosome 9 orphons, were left out of the earlier analysis of 587 of the donors. Presence/absence analyses assumed roughly uniform sequencing depth across donors, an assumption that may not hold. Most CMV-associated TCR beta chains appeared to be HLA-restricted in a later analysis, and the HLA associations seemed to be driven largely by CMV exposure. A later analysis associated 16,951 TCR beta sequences with specific HLA alleles at a false discovery rate of 0.05. A further reported finding was that TCR beta sequences accurately predicted the HLA-A and HLA-B alleles for most subjects in the first cohort. Because HLA typing was missing for some donors at each locus, association tests included only the typed subset. An association between a missense DCLRE1C variant and V-gene and J-gene trimming of TCR beta chains was found in a later genetic analysis and replicated in an independent cohort. Immune exposure information for the cohort was limited to CMV serostatus. Strong co-occurrence of HLA alleles, especially DR and DQ, made assigning TCR associations to individual alleles difficult. A cluster of highly shared sequence variants was judged likely to be a technical artifact of the sequencing pipeline. According to a later genetic analysis, donors in an Asian-associated ancestry cluster had fewer N-insertions in productive TCRs than the approximately 670-donor mean. The authors suggested that the approach could potentially be generalized to other disease states and immunological phenotypes. Several of the top co-occurrence clusters appeared to be linked to parvovirus B19, influenza, CMV and Epstein-Barr virus, according to a later analysis. Across donors, most TCR sequences were observed very rarely, whereas some public TCRs were present in many individuals. In vitro tests confirmed that three of the cytomegalovirus-associated TCR beta chains recognize cytomegalovirus antigens.

Receptors were amplified or captured by the immunoSEQ multiplex PCR assay. For the multiplex PCR, a mixture combining 60 forward primers for TCR Vbeta segments and 13 reverse primers for TCR Jbeta segments was used. Amplification of the CDR3 region of rearranged TCR beta genes was performed with a multiplex PCR assay on genomic DNA. The amplified TCR beta libraries were sequenced on the Illumina HiSeq System as 87-base-pair reads. In the source study's methods: A later analysis tallied 80 million to 95 million unique TCR beta chains across the approximately 670 repertoires, and 10 million to 11 million of those chains were shared by two or more donors. A nearest-neighbor algorithm error-corrected the raw reads and collapsed the reads into unique sequences, merging closely related sequences to remove PCR and sequencing errors. CDR3 sequences were aligned to IMGT reference sequences to assign V, D and J gene segments. Each retained sequence needed at least a six-nucleotide match to both a V gene segment and a J gene segment. A rearrangement was called productive if the CDR3 had no stop codons and remained in frame with V and J, and every other rearrangement was called non-productive. Following IMGT convention, CDR3 was defined as the stretch from the second conserved V-encoded cysteine to the conserved J-encoded phenylalanine. Sequences without an unambiguous match to a single V gene segment were excluded from the earlier analysis of over 500 of the donors. An earlier analysis of some 610 of the donors called V segments functional above 56.7% productive rearrangements and segregating when the between-donor standard deviation exceeded 5%. A statistical classification framework was developed to diagnose cytomegalovirus status using the catalog of TCR beta chain sequences. In a later analysis, TCR nucleotide sequences were compared against IMGT/GENE-DB human TR gene sequences so that V and J genes could be assigned. A later analysis assigned CDR3 sequences and most-parsimonious VDJ recombination scenarios with the TCRdist pipeline. In a later analysis, every TCR beta chain was defined by the combination of its CDR3 amino acid sequence and its V-gene family, and reads without a unique V-gene family were dropped. To address suspected cross-contamination and a sequencing artifact, a later analysis removed some 620 highly shared, low-generation-probability nucleotide sequences. In a later analysis, a clonal expansion index was calculated for each public chain from normalized within-repertoire ranks of inferred template counts. In a later analysis, generation probabilities were computed with a VDJ recombination model fitted to out-of-frame rearrangements, and the resulting probabilities were checked against IGoR. Hypergeometric tests were used in a later analysis to score TCR-TCR, TCR-HLA and TCR-CMV co-occurrence, with a repertoire-size bias correction applied to the TCR pairs. A later analysis estimated false discovery rates by permuting HLA or CMV assignments 20 times. In a later analysis, co-occurring TCRs were grouped using DBSCAN, and TCRdist sequence similarity was added for clustering within HLA-allele-positive subsets. Co-occurrence clustering excluded repertoires with fewer than 30,000 or more than 120,000 public chains, plus five with anomalous nucleotide sharing. This immuneACCESS table, as held by TCRdb, lists in-frame sequences with V and J called but not all clones. Of the missing ones, under half trace to an unresolved V gene in checked studies; the others have no known cause. V and J calls plus clone size are reproduced from that table; the DNA served to infer D and trimming. The sample's own table lists about 200,000 clones. Of the sample, about 0.74% is held by the ten largest clones.

In total, more than 500 healthy bone marrow donors made up the cohort. All cohort members were sampled while nominally healthy, although unrecorded immune exposures were likely present. The donor tested CMV seronegative, placing the donor among the 350 or so seronegative members of the cohort. Every donor gave a peripheral blood sample, and the peripheral blood mononuclear cells from that sample were used for TCR beta sequencing. Genomic DNA extraction from the blood cell samples was performed with the Qiagen DNeasy Blood Extraction Kit. Of note for this clone: No antigen is known for it.

Trimming takes 3 bases from V and 2 bases from J, and the germline ends sit 11 bases apart. CDR1 and CDR2, per the germline V gene, are SGDLS and YYNGEE. The CDR3 numbers 15 residues from cysteine through phenylalanine. Only the CDR3 region is kept as DNA, spanning 45 bases read in frame from base 1. Input material: PBMCs. The chain is assembled from TRBV9 and TRBJ2-2, and the D gene may be TRBD1, 5 bases matching. The sequence derives from a boy under 18 in good health and CMV-seronegative. The DNA reads TGTGCCAGCAGCGACAGACAGAGCAACACCGGGGAGCTGTTTTTT. Its protein product is CASSDRQSNTGELFF.